This T cell receptor beta chain derives from a study of blood T cell repertoires in COVID-19. At the level of the study: Acute and convalescent COVID-19 samples came from the United States, Italy and Spain. The cDNA or gDNA used as material had been derived from T cells, B-cell-depleted T cells, or PBMCs.

Original analysis: How many nucleated cells were present was estimated from reference gene primer amplification. Sequencing used immunoSEQ multiplex PCR; TCRdb keeps in-frame clones, though not all of them. Clone size and the V and J calls come from that table; the DNA yielded D and trimming. The sample has some 100,000 clones, about 82% seen once; the top ten hold about an eighth. CDR3 length: 19 residues. The V and J ends lost 2 bases and 4 bases, in that order; junction bases with no gene match: 14. The V gene's germline CDR1 is LGHDT and CDR2 YNNKEL (reference sequence). This clonotype was obtained from a man in his fifties with active or convalescent COVID-19. The sequenced sample consisted of peripheral blood. The V gene is TRBV3-1 (or the pseudogene TRBV3-2), the J gene TRBJ2-2, with 9 bases that match TRBD1. The chain's CDR3 is CASSQLGQGRGARTGELFF. As DNA, the CDR3 is TGTGCCAGCAGCCAACTGGGACAGGGTAGAGGTGCGCGCACCGGGGAGCTGTTTTTT.